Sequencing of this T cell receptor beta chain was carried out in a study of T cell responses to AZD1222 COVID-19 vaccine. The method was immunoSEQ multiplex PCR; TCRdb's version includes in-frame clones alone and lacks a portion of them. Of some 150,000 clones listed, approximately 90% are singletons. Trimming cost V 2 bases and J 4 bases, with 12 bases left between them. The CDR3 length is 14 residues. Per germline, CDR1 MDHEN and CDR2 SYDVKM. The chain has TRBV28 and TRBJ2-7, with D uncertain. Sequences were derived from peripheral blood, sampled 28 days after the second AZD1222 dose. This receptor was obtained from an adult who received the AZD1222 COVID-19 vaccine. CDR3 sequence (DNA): TGTGCCAGCAGTTTACTATTGGTGTGGTACGAGCAGTACTTC. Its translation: CASSLLLVWYEQYF. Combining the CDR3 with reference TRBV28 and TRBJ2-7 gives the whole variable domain DVKVTQSSRYLVKRTGEKVFLECVQDMDHENMFWYRQDPGLGLRLIYFSYDVKMKEKGDIPEGYSVSREKKERFSLILESASTNQTSMYLCASSLLLVWYEQYFGPGTRLTVT.